This record concerns one TCR beta chain sequence. The data derive from a study of blood T cell repertoires in COVID-19. Study summary: PBMCs, B-cell-depleted T cells, or T cells provided the cDNA or gDNA that made up the material.

The authors' processing: Reference gene primer amplification yielded estimated nucleated cell counts. Produced via immunoSEQ multiplex PCR; TCRdb's table is partial and in-frame only. V, J and clone size were drawn from that table, and D and trimming were deduced from the DNA. The sample comprises 150,000 to 180,000 clones, approximately 85% of which are singletons, and 0.63% rests with the top ten. This CDR3 has 15 residues. Germline V lookup: CDR1 PRHDT, CDR2 FYEKMQ (reference sequence). The V segment lost 2 bases and the J segment 6 bases; nucleotides outside the gene matches: 8. The sequence came from a man between 60 and 75 years old with COVID-19, enrolled during active disease. V and J are TRBV13 and TRBJ2-7, with 9 bases that match TRBD1. The specimen was peripheral blood. CDR3 bases: TGTGCCAGCAGCTTAAGGACAGGGGTAGCGAGCGAGCAGTACTTC. This translates into CASSLRTGVASEQYF.